Below are 28 T cell receptor beta chains sequenced from a single sample in a study of blood T cells in healthy people across ages. Primers used in a second PCR of about 6 to 11 cycles were a sample-barcoded 5' primer and a J-beta primer mix. TCRdb recomputed calls from the 5' RACE reads with MiXCR, one row per CDR3 protein. Of about 970,000 distinct CDR3 sequences in the sample, about 51% were seen once. The sequenced sample was blood. Source of these receptors: a woman in her fifties or sixties in good health.

This clonotype was counted a few times. The CDR3 bases are TGTGCCAGCAGTTTATCTAGCGGGAGCTTAGGCACAGATACGCAGTATTTT. This gives the protein CASSLSSGSLGTDTQYF. This chain connects TRBV6-6 to TRBJ2-3; 10 bases agree with TRBD2. The CDR3 loop spans 17 amino acids. CDR1 and CDR2 (germline): MNHNY, SVGAGI (reference sequence). The junction had 8 bases not matched to a gene; V was cut back by 4 bases and J by 1 base.

V usage is TRBV2 and J usage is TRBJ2-5, with D possibly called TRBD1 or TRBD2 (5 bases each). TRBJ2-7 matches the DNA end more closely, so the J call is doubtful. The germline CDR1 and CDR2 sequences are SNHLY and FYNNEI. The CDR3 totals 13 residues. The CDR3 coding sequence is TGTGCCAGCGTCCGGGACCGACTCGACGAGCAGTACTTC. Translating gives CASVRDRLDEQYF.

The chain has TRBV18 and TRBJ2-4; D possibly uses TRBD1 or TRBD2 (5 bases each). Matching the DNA end better, TRBJ2-7 makes the J call doubtful. Per the germline V gene, CDR1 is KGHSH and CDR2 is LQKENI. The CDR3 has 16 amino acids. CDR3 in amino acids: CASSQNRARDGYEQYF. For the CDR3, the DNA is TGTGCCAGCTCACAAAACCGGGCCCGGGACGGGTACGAGCAGTACTTC.

This clonotype was detected a few times. In DNA, the CDR3 is TGTGCCAGCAAAGGCGGGGGACTCTACGAGCAGTACTTC. This codes for CASKGGGLYEQYF. V is TRBV5-5 and J is TRBJ2-7, with 7 bases fitting TRBD2. The V and J ends lost 6 bases and 3 bases, in that order; junction bases with no gene match: 6. This CDR3 has 13 amino acids. Germline V gene sequence: CDR1 SGHKS, CDR2 YYEKEE (reference sequence).

The genes are TRBV10-2 and TRBJ2-7; TRBD1 matches at 7 bases. With 0 bases clipped from V and 3 bases from J, the junction kept 20 bases outside the gene matches. Germline values: CDR1 WSHSY, CDR2 SAAADI. The CDR3 runs to 20 residues. Here the CDR3 reads CASSESIRSKAATGDYEQYF. The CDR3 bases are TGCGCCAGCAGTGAGTCTATCCGTTCGAAGGCCGCAACAGGGGACTACGAGCAGTACTTC.

V usage is TRBV6-5 and J usage is TRBJ2-3; D perhaps matches TRBD1 (5 bases). With 10 bases removed from V and 4 bases from J, the gap between germline ends came to 21 bases. Germline V gene lookup returns CDR1 MNHEY and CDR2 SVGAGI. The CDR3 covers 15 residues. CDR3 sequence (DNA): TGTGCCAACAGAACCGCAGACAGTTTCCCAGATACGCAGTATTTT. Translated: CANRTADSFPDTQYF.

This clonotype was detected once. The chain links TRBV21-1 to TRBJ2-3; the table's D call of TRBD1 was not tested on the DNA. TRBV21-1 is reported as a pseudogene. The CDR3 totals 17 residues. CDR3 sequence (DNA): TGTGCCAGCAGCAAAGGAGGGTCGGGGACGTTTACAGATACGCAGTATTTT. This translates into CASSKGGSGTFTDTQYF.

This clonotype was counted once. The rearrangement joins TRBV27 to TRBJ2-3; 10 bases match TRBD2. Trimming cost V 5 bases and J 3 bases; bases outside gene matches: 20. The CDR3 consists of 20 residues. Germline V gives CDR1 MNHEY, CDR2 SMNVEV (reference sequence). The CDR3 region is CASSPRGYTRASGRTDTQYF. Written as DNA, the CDR3 is TGTGCCAGCAGTCCAAGAGGTTATACGAGGGCTAGCGGGAGAACAGATACGCAGTATTTT.

This clonotype has only a few counts. This chain joins TRBV6-5 and TRBJ2-7, with TRBD1 identical over 7 bases. Germline trimming cut 0 bases from V and 3 bases from J; bases unmatched to any gene: 5. The CDR3 is 15 amino acids. The germline V gene encodes CDR1 MNHEY and CDR2 SVGAGI. This CDR3 is CASSYSETGYYEQYF. Here the CDR3 DNA reads TGTGCCAGCAGTTACTCCGAGACAGGGTACTACGAGCAGTACTTC.

In the case of this clonotype: Given a much more abundant clone one base away, this may be a read error. This chain uses TRBV20-1 with TRBJ2-5; 9 bases map to TRBD1. The closer fit of TRBJ2-7 to the DNA end suggests the J call may be wrong. This CDR3 region has 15 residues. Per germline, CDR1 DFQATT and CDR2 SNEGSKA (reference sequence). DNA of the CDR3: TGCAGTGCTAGAGCTGGGACAGGGAGGCCCTACGAGCAGTACTTC. Amino acids: CSARAGTGRPYEQYF.

About this clonotype: With a much larger clone just one base away, this may be a read error. The gene calls are TRBV18 and TRBJ2-7; D gene ambiguous. The germline V and J ends were trimmed by 5 bases and 5 bases, with 10 bases remaining between them. The CDR3 is 12 amino acids. From germline, CDR1 is KGHSH and CDR2 LQKENI. The CDR3 sequence is CASSELSDEQYF. The CDR3 DNA is TGTGCCAGCTCAGAACTTTCCGACGAGCAGTACTTC.

This clonotype occurred a few times. CDR3 region: CASSHSLPGPISDTQYF. The CDR3 DNA reads as TGTGCCAGCAGCCACAGCCTTCCGGGACCGATCTCAGATACGCAGTATTTT. The V and J genes are TRBV14 and TRBJ2-3; either TRBD1 or TRBD2 may supply D (5 bases each). Germline V gives CDR1 SGHDN, CDR2 FVKESK. Trimming left V 3 bases short and J 4 bases short, with 20 bases between. The CDR3 runs 17 residues.

This clonotype was counted a few times. The chain is built from TRBV6-2 or TRBV6-3 and TRBJ2-7; TRBD2 matches at 7 bases. The CDR3 consists of 14 residues. V lost 0 bases and J lost 4; bases outside the gene matches: 3. Germline values: CDR1 MNHEY, CDR2 SVGEGT. CDR3 nucleotide sequence: TGTGCCAGCAGTTACTCCCCAGCGGGATACGAGCAGTACTTC. Its translation: CASSYSPAGYEQYF.

The table lists this clonotype with a few counts. The gene calls are TRBV4-1 and TRBJ2-1; 9 bases line up with TRBD2. CDR3 length equals 16 residues. After removal of 1 base from V and 7 bases from J, the junction contained 8 bases not matched to a gene. Germline loops: CDR1 MGHRA, CDR2 YSYEKL. In DNA form, the CDR3 reads TGCGCCAGCAGCCAAGTGCCCCTAGCGGGACTGAATGAGCAGTTCTTC. This encodes CASSQVPLAGLNEQFF.

V usage is TRBV30 and J usage is TRBJ2-3; D is possibly TRBD2 (6 bases). The CDR3 consists of 13 residues. CDR1 and CDR2 from the germline V gene are GTSNPN and SVGIG (reference sequence). Trimming removed 0 bases from V and 4 bases from J, with 8 bases in between. This CDR3 reads CAWSVSGADTQYF. The CDR3 coding sequence is TGTGCCTGGAGTGTATCGGGGGCAGATACGCAGTATTTT.

The chain is built from TRBV10-3 and TRBJ2-3; a possible D gene is TRBD1 (6 bases). The CDR3 sequence is 14 residues long. Trimming pared 2 bases from V and 5 bases from J, leaving 11 bases between. Germline-derived CDR1 and CDR2 are ENHRY and SYGVKD. As DNA, the CDR3 is TGTGCCATCAGTGAGGGCAGGGGAGAAGATACGCAGTATTTT. Its protein is CAISEGRGEDTQYF.

The chain joins TRBV4-2 to TRBJ2-7; the D is unclear. With 0 bases removed from V and 3 bases from J, the gap between germline ends came to 15 bases. The CDR3 extends over 16 amino acids. Germline V gene lookup returns CDR1 LGHNA and CDR2 YNFKEQ. CDR3 sequence (DNA): TGTGCCAGCAGCCAAGACGGAACAGCTTGGGACTACGAGCAGTACTTC. Translation: CASSQDGTAWDYEQYF.

This clonotype was detected only a few times. The gene calls are TRBV5-1 and TRBJ2-4; D remains ambiguous. The CDR3 loop spans 18 amino acids. Germline CDR1 reads SGHRS; CDR2 reads YFSETQ. V was clipped by 1 base and J by 0 bases, with 17 bases between them. CDR3 sequence reads: CASSLHRAHDLAKNIQYF. The CDR3 coding sequence is TGCGCCAGCAGCTTGCACAGAGCCCACGATTTAGCCAAAAACATTCAGTACTTC.

This clonotype has a handful of counts. The J gene is TRBJ1-2, the V gene TRBV6-5, with D unclear. The CDR3 loop spans 13 amino acids. V lost 4 bases and J lost 7, with 13 bases in between. Germline-derived CDR1 and CDR2 are MNHEY and SVGAGI. CDR3 nucleotide sequence: TGTGCCAGCAGTTCAAGGCCGTTAAGTGGCTACACCTTC. Translating gives CASSSRPLSGYTF.

The chain links TRBV2 to TRBJ2-5; no clear D gene. V lost 6 bases and J lost 1, with 12 bases in between. Germline V lookup: CDR1 SNHLY, CDR2 FYNNEI. CDR3 length: 14 residues. Here the CDR3 reads CASRIASTQETQYF. The CDR3 nucleotides read TGTGCCAGCAGAATAGCCAGCACCCAAGAGACCCAGTACTTC.

This sequence joins TRBV7-9 and TRBJ2-3; either TRBD1 or TRBD2 may supply D (5 bases each). This CDR3 is 16 amino acids long. CDR1 is SEHNR, CDR2 FQNEAQ, per germline (reference sequence). V was shortened by 3 bases and J by 0 bases, with 13 bases between the two germline ends. As DNA, the CDR3 is TGTGCCAGCAGCTTGAGGGGCGCGGCTAGCACAGATACGCAGTATTTT. It translates to CASSLRGAASTDTQYF.

J is TRBJ2-7 and V is TRBV4-1; 9 positions match TRBD1. CDR3 length: 16 amino acids. With 0 bases clipped from V and 6 bases from J, the junction kept 9 bases outside the gene matches. Germline V CDR1 and CDR2: MGHRA, YSYEKL. The CDR3 here is CASSQEYTGGWSEQYF. CDR3 in DNA: TGCGCCAGCAGCCAAGAGTATACAGGGGGCTGGAGCGAGCAGTACTTC.

CDR3 DNA sequence: TGTGCCACCGGGGTATATAGTGGCAATGAGCAGTTCTTC. Protein: CATGVYSGNEQFF. The rearrangement joins TRBV15 to TRBJ2-1; D uncertain. The germline V and J ends were trimmed by 8 bases and 6 bases, with 14 bases remaining between them. Germline V gene data show CDR1 as LNHNV and CDR2 as YYDKDF (reference sequence). This CDR3 has 13 residues.

Notes on this clonotype: This sequence may be a read error, since a much larger clone differs from it by one base. The V call is TRBV29-1, the J call TRBJ1-1; a weak D match, TRBD1 (5 bases). There are 13 residues in the CDR3. The germline V gene has CDR1 SQVTM and CDR2 ANQGSEA. With 2 bases removed from V and 3 bases from J, the gap between germline ends came to 10 bases. The CDR3 protein is CSVEWQGDTEAFF. CDR3 DNA: TGCAGCGTTGAATGGCAGGGAGACACTGAAGCTTTCTTT.

This clonotype was recorded a few times. The genes are TRBV7-9 and TRBJ2-1; D may be TRBD1 (6 bases). This CDR3 is built from 13 residues. V lost 8 bases and J 9 bases, leaving 17 bases between the germline ends. The germline V gene encodes CDR1 SEHNR and CDR2 FQNEAQ (reference sequence). The CDR3 protein is CASAGAVLTEQFF. The CDR3 bases are TGTGCCAGCGCAGGGGCGGTTTTGACTGAGCAGTTCTTC. The full variable domain, with the rest looked up from reference TRBV7-9 and TRBJ2-1, is DTGVSQNPRHKITKRGQNVTFRCDPISEHNRLYWYRQTLGQGPEFLTYFQNEAQLEKSRLLSDRFSAERPKGSFSTLEIQRTEQGDSAMYLCASAGAVLTEQFFGPGTRLTVL.

The J gene is TRBJ1-1, the V gene TRBV28; 8 bases are shared with TRBD1. CDR3 length: 16 residues. CDR1 and CDR2 (germline): MDHEN, SYDVKM. J lost 6 bases, V lost 2 bases, and 11 bases had no gene match. The DNA of the CDR3 is TGTGCCAGCAGTTTACCCTCCCTCGGACAGGGCGCTGAAGCTTTCTTT. It encodes CASSLPSLGQGAEAFF.

This CDR3 reads CASSALAGGGQETQYF. The CDR3 DNA is TGTGCCAGCAGCGCACTAGCGGGGGGCGGGCAAGAGACCCAGTACTTC. V is TRBV5-6 and J is TRBJ2-5, with 12 bases fitting TRBD2. Looked up from germline, CDR1 is SGHDT and CDR2 is YYEEEE. The length of the CDR3 is 16 residues. The V and J ends lost 4 bases and 2 bases, in that order; junction bases with no gene match: 6. Together with reference TRBV5-6 and TRBJ2-5, the CDR3 gives the full variable domain: DAGVTQSPTHLIKTRGQQVTLRCSPKSGHDTVSWYQQALGQGPQFIFQYYEEEERQRGNFPDRFSGHQFPNYSSELNVNALLLGDSALYLCASSALAGGGQETQYFGPGTRLLVL.

This clonotype was detected a few times. The chain carries TRBV29-1 and TRBJ2-7; D is possibly TRBD1 (6 bases). The V and J ends lost 2 bases and 5 bases respectively, with 13 bases between them. The CDR3 has 13 residues. Per germline, CDR1 SQVTM and CDR2 ANQGSEA. The CDR3 DNA follows: TGCAGCGTTGAATCGGGCAGGGGACACGAGCAGTACTTC. This gives the protein CSVESGRGHEQYF.